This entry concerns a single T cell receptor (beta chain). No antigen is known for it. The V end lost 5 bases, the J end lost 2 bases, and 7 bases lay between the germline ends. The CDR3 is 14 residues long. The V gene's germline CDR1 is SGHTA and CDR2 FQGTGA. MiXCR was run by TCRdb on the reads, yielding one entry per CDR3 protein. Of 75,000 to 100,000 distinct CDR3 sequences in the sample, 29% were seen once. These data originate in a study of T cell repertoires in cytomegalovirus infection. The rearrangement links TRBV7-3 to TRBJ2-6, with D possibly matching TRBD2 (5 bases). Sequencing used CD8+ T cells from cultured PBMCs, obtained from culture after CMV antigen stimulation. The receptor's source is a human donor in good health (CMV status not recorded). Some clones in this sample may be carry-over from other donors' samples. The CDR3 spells CASSHGAGANVLTF. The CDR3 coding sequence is TGTGCCAGCAGCCACGGGGCTGGGGCCAACGTCCTGACTTTC.